This entry lists 5 T cell receptor beta chains sequenced from one sample in a study of vaccination and CD4 T cells after COVID-19. Cultured CD4+ T-cell DNA underwent Oncomine TCR Beta short-read sequencing. Each CDR3 protein is one row after TCRdb ran MiXCR on the PCR reads. The repertoire holds roughly 10,000 distinct CDR3 sequences, with around 23% as singletons. Treatment in this sample: roughly nine-day PBMC culture with coronavirus spike peptide pools or control peptides (ViraFEST assay). Their specific antigens are unknown. The sample was CD4+ T cells from blood, cultured in vitro, taken after SARS-CoV-2 vaccination. Every receptor here comes from a human donor who had recovered from COVID-19.

Relative to its sample, this clonotype is medium-sized (0.01 to 0.1%). For the CDR3, the DNA is TGTGCCACCAGACCACTAGCGGTACAAGAGACCCAGTACTTC. Its protein product is CATRPLAVQETQYF. The V call is TRBV15, the J call TRBJ2-5, with TRBD2 identical over 8 bases. This CDR3 comprises 14 residues. The trim removed 6 bases at V and 2 bases at J, leaving 5 bases unmatched. CDR1 is LNHNV and CDR2 is YYDKDF in the germline V gene (reference sequence).

By share, this clonotype counts as medium-sized. This chain uses TRBV7-4 with TRBJ2-7, with 13 nucleotides matching TRBD2. The CDR3 has 16 amino acids. The V and J ends lost 1 base and 2 bases, in that order; junction bases with no gene match: 2. The germline V gene encodes CDR1 SGHVT and CDR2 SQSDAQ. CDR3 in DNA: TGTGCCAGCAGCTTAGTGGGACTAGCGGGAACCTACGAGCAGTACTTC. Amino acids: CASSLVGLAGTYEQYF.

The chain has TRBV24-1 and TRBJ2-1; 7 bases are a match to TRBD2. V shed 6 bases, J shed 4 bases, and the junction held 8 bases outside the gene matches. Germline V gives CDR1 KGHDR, CDR2 SFDVKD. The CDR3 covers 15 residues. In nucleotides, the CDR3 is TGTGCCACCAGTACAGGACTAGTAGCATACAATGAGCAGTTCTTC. Protein: CATSTGLVAYNEQFF.

V and J are TRBV15 and TRBJ1-1, with a possible D match to TRBD1 (5 bases). CDR1 is LNHNV, CDR2 YYDKDF, per germline (reference sequence). CDR3 length equals 15 residues. V gave up 1 base and J gave up 1 base, with 10 bases separating them. The CDR3 protein is CATSRVGRANTEAFF. DNA for the CDR3: TGTGCCACCAGCAGAGTTGGCAGGGCGAACACTGAAGCTTTCTTT.

As concerns this clonotype: Likely a read error: the CDR3 ends without its conserved phenylalanine or tryptophan. This chain joins TRBV28 and TRBJ1-6, with 8 positions matching TRBD1. The CDR3 consists of 14 residues. With 7 bases clipped from V and 8 bases from J, the junction kept 7 bases outside the gene matches. Germline V lookup: CDR1 MDHEN, CDR2 SYDVKM. CDR3 in amino acids: CASNPSDRDSPLHL. The CDR3 DNA reads as TGTGCCAGCAACCCCTCGGACAGGGATTCACCCCTCCACCTT.